A single T cell receptor beta chain is shown here with its context. The CDR3 sequence is 15 residues long. J gave up 1 base and V 4 bases, and 3 bases lay outside the gene matches. The germline gives CDR1 MRHNA, CDR2 SNTAGT. The sample comes from a study of T cell responses to AZD1222 COVID-19 vaccine. This table comes from immunoSEQ multiplex PCR, and its TCRdb copy is limited to in-frame clones, with some not included. The data show 95,000 to 130,000 clones, around 90% seen once. V gene TRBV6-4 combines with J gene TRBJ2-3; 9 bases agree with TRBD1. The starting material was peripheral blood, obtained on day 0 of AZD1222 vaccination. This clonotype originated in an adult in good health. The CDR3 nucleotides are TGTGCCAGCAGTGTTCGGACAGGGGGCACAGATACGCAGTATTTT. It specifies CASSVRTGGTDTQYF.